Presented here are 25 T cell receptor beta chains from one specimen sequenced in a study of molecular identifiers for immune sequencing clone quantification. One entry per CDR3 protein, called by TCRdb with MiXCR from the PCR reads. This sample has a few hundred thousand distinct CDR3 sequences, with 24% found just once. The sequenced sample was naive CD8+ T cells from blood, with Jurkat cell RNA spiked in. Subset described: FACS-sorted CD8+CD4-CCR7+CD45RA+ naive T cells. The receptors were gathered from a human donor in good health. Some libraries in this study had Jurkat cell RNA spiked in.

On this clonotype: A read error is possible here, since a much larger clone lies one base away. This chain connects TRBV9 to TRBJ2-1; tentatively, D is TRBD1 (6 bases). This CDR3 spans 15 amino acids. Germline loops: CDR1 SGDLS, CDR2 YYNGEE. The CDR3 sequence: CAGSVGGTSYNEQFF. For the CDR3, the DNA is TGTGCCGGCAGCGTAGGGGGTACCTCCTACAATGAGCAGTTCTTC.

In this sample, this clonotype turned up many times. J is TRBJ2-7 and V is TRBV7-9; weak D call: TRBD2 (5 bases). Germline values: CDR1 SEHNR, CDR2 FQNEAQ (reference sequence). The CDR3 is 13 residues long. Trimming cost V 5 bases and J 2 bases, with 10 bases left between them. The CDR3: CASSADGTYEQYF. CDR3 sequence (DNA): TGTGCCAGCAGCGCAGACGGGACCTACGAGCAGTACTTC.

The genes are TRBV2 and TRBJ2-3; 12 bases match TRBD2. The CDR3 length is 15 residues. Germline V gives CDR1 SNHLY, CDR2 FYNNEI. Trimming at V came to 10 bases and at J to 5 bases, leaving 10 bases not matched to a gene. The CDR3 spells CATPLTSGRVDTQYF. The DNA for the CDR3 is TGTGCCACCCCCCTGACTAGCGGGAGAGTAGATACGCAGTATTTT.

The chain is built from TRBV7-9 and TRBJ2-2, with 8 bases matching TRBD1. CDR1 is SEHNR, CDR2 FQNEAQ, per germline (reference sequence). Trimming at V came to 5 bases and at J to 5 bases, leaving 16 bases not matched to a gene. This CDR3 has 18 amino acids. The CDR3 nucleotides are TGTGCCAGCAGCCTGAGTCCCGGGACAGGACCGAGGACCGGGGAGCTGTTTTTT. Its protein product is CASSLSPGTGPRTGELFF.

The table lists this clonotype with many counts. This chain connects TRBV9 to TRBJ1-1; D is unclear. V was shortened by 0 bases and J by 3 bases, with 12 bases between the two germline ends. The CDR3 length is 15 residues. Germline V CDR1 and CDR2: SGDLS, YYNGEE. CDR3 protein: CASSVEMGLDTEAFF. CDR3 DNA sequence: TGTGCCAGCAGCGTAGAAATGGGCCTGGACACTGAAGCTTTCTTT.

This clonotype occurred many times. V gene TRBV7-2 combines with J gene TRBJ2-1, with D unclear. The V and J ends lost 5 bases and 0 bases respectively, with 14 bases between them. CDR1 is SGHTA, CDR2 FQGNSA, per germline. This CDR3 comprises 16 residues. CDR3 region: CASSPSWGSSYNEQFF. DNA of the CDR3: TGTGCCAGCAGCCCCAGTTGGGGAAGCTCCTACAATGAGCAGTTCTTC.

This clonotype was picked up a small number of times. At one end the junction does not follow the germline gene, possibly because of a read error. The gene calls are TRBV4-3 and TRBJ2-5; possible D gene TRBD2, 6 bases. The germline gives CDR1 LGHNA, CDR2 YSLEER. The CDR3 runs to 15 residues. The CDR3 region is CASSPSSGPGESQYF. CDR3 DNA sequence: TGCGCCAGCAGCCCATCGTCGGGGCCGGGGGAGAGCCAGTACTTC.

The genes are TRBV27 and TRBJ1-5, with unresolved D. The germline gives CDR1 MNHEY, CDR2 SMNVEV (reference sequence). CDR3 length: 12 residues. V was shortened by 4 bases and J by 4 bases, with 5 bases between the two germline ends. The CDR3, as DNA: TGTGCCAGCAGTTCCCTAAATCAGCCCCAGCATTTT. This codes for CASSSLNQPQHF.

This clonotype was seen many times. The chain links TRBV7-6 to TRBJ2-3; 11 bases match TRBD2. The CDR3 runs 16 residues. Trimming cost V 3 bases and J 0 bases; bases outside gene matches: 2. Germline V gene data show CDR1 as SGHVS and CDR2 as FNYEAQ. The DNA for the CDR3 is TGTGCCAGCAGCTTCGGGACTAGCGGAAGCACAGATACGCAGTATTTT. Its protein is CASSFGTSGSTDTQYF.

CDR3 region: CASSYSRPPYEQYF. For the CDR3, the DNA is TGTGCCAGCAGTTACTCTCGGCCCCCCTACGAGCAGTACTTC. V usage is TRBV6-5 and J usage is TRBJ2-7; D not resolved. The CDR3 runs 14 residues. V lost 0 bases and J lost 2, with 8 bases in between. The germline gives CDR1 MNHEY, CDR2 SVGAGI.

Concerning this clonotype itself: A much larger clone lies one base from this, so it may be a read error. V usage is TRBV10-1 and J usage is TRBJ1-5; D ambiguous. The length of the CDR3 is 13 residues. Germline CDR1 WNHNN, CDR2 SYGVQD (reference sequence). Trimming stripped 0 bases from V and 6 bases from J, with 6 bases between. CDR3 in amino acids: CASSESMCQPQHF. The CDR3 DNA reads as TGCGCCAGCAGTGAGTCAATGTGTCAGCCCCAGCATTTT.

This clonotype was counted only a few times. J is TRBJ2-1 and V is TRBV6-2 or TRBV6-3, with 15 bases that match TRBD2. CDR1 is MNHEY, CDR2 SVGEGT, per germline. The CDR3 has 18 residues. V trimming: 4 bases; J trimming: 1 base; junction bases outside the gene matches: 5. The DNA of the CDR3 is TGTGCCAGCAGTTCCCCCGGGACTAGCGGGAGGTCCTACAATGAGCAGTTCTTC. Residues: CASSSPGTSGRSYNEQFF.

In its sample, this clonotype was seen many times. The chain couples TRBV12-3 or TRBV12-4 to TRBJ1-3, with D perhaps matching TRBD1 (5 bases). V lost 3 bases, J lost 1 base, and 7 bases lay in between. The CDR3 extends over 14 amino acids. CDR3 sequence reads: CASSFPGSGNTIYF. CDR3 DNA sequence: TGTGCCAGCAGTTTCCCAGGGTCTGGAAACACCATATATTTT.

This clonotype was picked up many times. The chain joins TRBV7-6 to TRBJ2-7; tentative D call: TRBD1 (5 bases). The CDR3 has 11 amino acids. CDR1 and CDR2 from the germline V gene are SGHVS and FNYEAQ. In DNA, the CDR3 is TGTGCGTCAGGGTCCCCATACGAGCAGTACTTC. It yields the protein CASGSPYEQYF.

This clonotype was recorded once. This could be a read error, since a much larger clone is one nucleotide away. The missing conserved phenylalanine or tryptophan at the end of this CDR3 makes a read error likely. The rearrangement links TRBV7-9 to TRBJ1-1; D is undetermined. V gave up 5 bases and J gave up 8 bases, with 15 bases separating them. This CDR3 is 13 amino acids long. Germline V gene data show CDR1 as SEHNR and CDR2 as FQNEAQ (reference sequence). The CDR3 coding sequence is TGTGCCAGCAGCCGGGCGATCGACGCCGAAGCTTTCCTT. This encodes CASSRAIDAEAFL.

This clonotype has more than one count but fewer than ten. This chain connects TRBV6-5 to TRBJ2-7; perhaps TRBD1 as D (6 bases). The germline V and J ends were trimmed by 2 bases and 5 bases, with 10 bases remaining between them. The germline gives CDR1 MNHEY, CDR2 SVGAGI. CDR3 size: 13 residues. CDR3 in amino acids: CASSYIQGNEQYF. The CDR3 DNA reads as TGTGCCAGCAGTTACATTCAGGGGAACGAGCAGTACTTC.

Remarks on this clonotype: A read error may explain this, as a much larger clone is one base away. J is TRBJ2-3 and V is TRBV7-2; 7 bases map to TRBD2. Germline trimming cut 1 base from V and 1 base from J; bases unmatched to any gene: 8. The CDR3 runs 17 residues. Germline CDR1 reads SGHTA; CDR2 reads FQGNSA. The CDR3 coding sequence is TGTGCCAGCAGCTTAGGATTAAGGACTAGAGGCACAGATACGCAGTATTTT. Amino acids: CASSLGLRTRGTDTQYF.

This clonotype was counted many times. V is TRBV7-9 and J is TRBJ2-4; D not certain. The CDR3 spans 15 residues. Per the germline V gene, CDR1 is SEHNR and CDR2 is FQNEAQ (reference sequence). Trimming stripped 5 bases from V and 1 base from J, with 12 bases between. CDR3 nucleotides: TGTGCCAGCAGCAGCGCCTCCATCGCCAAAAACATTCAGTACTTC. Encoded protein: CASSSASIAKNIQYF.

This clonotype has at least ten counts. The genes are TRBV12-3 or TRBV12-4 and TRBJ1-6, with TRBD1 as a possible D gene (6 bases). V dropped 4 bases and J dropped 7 bases, with 11 bases sitting between them. This CDR3 region has 14 residues. CDR3 sequence (DNA): TGTGCCAGCAGTTGGACAGACATAAATTCACCCCTCCACTTT. Protein sequence: CASSWTDINSPLHF.

This chain uses TRBV5-1 with TRBJ2-1; 10 nucleotides agree with TRBD2. CDR3 length equals 20 residues. Germline V gives CDR1 SGHRS, CDR2 YFSETQ. Trimming at V came to 4 bases and at J to 2 bases, leaving 18 bases not matched to a gene. CDR3 bases: TGCGCCAGCAGCCCCTGGGGTAGCGGGGGGCCCGGGACTCCCTACAATGAGCAGTTCTTC. Its translation is CASSPWGSGGPGTPYNEQFF.

With regard to this clonotype: Since a much larger clone is just one base distant, this may be a read error. The J gene is TRBJ1-5, the V gene TRBV7-9; D gene unclear. Germline CDR1 SEHNR, CDR2 FQNEAQ (reference sequence). The CDR3 is 14 residues long. DNA for the CDR3: TGTACCAGCAGCTTAGGTTGGGCTGGCGAGCCCCAGCATTTT. This sequence encodes CTSSLGWAGEPQHF. The variable domain in full, completed from reference TRBV7-9 and TRBJ1-5, reads DTGVSQNPRHKITKRGQNVTFRCDPISEHNRLYWYRQTLGQGPEFLTYFQNEAQLEKSRLLSDRFSAERPKGSFSTLEIQRTEQGDSAMYLCTSSLGWAGEPQHFGDGTRLSIL.

Regarding this clonotype: The CDR3 does not end in the conserved phenylalanine or tryptophan, so this is likely a read error. The chain is built from TRBV28 and TRBJ1-5; no reliable D call. Germline loops: CDR1 MDHEN, CDR2 SYDVKM. This CDR3 spans 14 amino acids. V was pared by 2 bases and J by 3 bases, with 8 bases between. DNA for the CDR3: TGTGCCAGCAGTTTAGAATTTGACAATCAGCCCCAGCATTCT. This translates into CASSLEFDNQPQHS.

The chain carries TRBV7-3 and TRBJ2-3, with TRBD1 matching 7 bases. There are 16 residues in the CDR3. Germline assignment: CDR1 SGHTA and CDR2 FQGTGA. V shed 1 base and J 2 bases; nucleotides not matched to a gene: 6. For the CDR3, the DNA is TGTGCCAGCAGCTTAATCGGGACAGAGACCACAGATACGCAGTATTTT. It is translated as CASSLIGTETTDTQYF.

In this sample, this clonotype turned up many times. The chain has TRBV20-1 and TRBJ2-7; possible D gene TRBD2, 5 bases. The V and J ends lost 5 bases and 7 bases respectively, with 18 bases between them. The germline gives CDR1 DFQATT, CDR2 SNEGSKA (reference sequence). This CDR3 contains 13 residues. The chain's CDR3 is CSAPTKARGEQYF. DNA for the CDR3: TGCAGTGCTCCGACTAAGGCTAGAGGAGAGCAGTACTTC.

The genes are TRBV20-1 and TRBJ1-4; D remains ambiguous. The ends were cut back, 1 base at V and 0 bases at J, with 12 bases in the middle. CDR3 length: 16 amino acids. Germline V CDR1 and CDR2: DFQATT, SNEGSKA (reference sequence). The CDR3 nucleotides read TGCAGTGCTAGAGTTGGACGGTCGGCAACTAATGAAAAACTGTTTTTT. Translation: CSARVGRSATNEKLFF.